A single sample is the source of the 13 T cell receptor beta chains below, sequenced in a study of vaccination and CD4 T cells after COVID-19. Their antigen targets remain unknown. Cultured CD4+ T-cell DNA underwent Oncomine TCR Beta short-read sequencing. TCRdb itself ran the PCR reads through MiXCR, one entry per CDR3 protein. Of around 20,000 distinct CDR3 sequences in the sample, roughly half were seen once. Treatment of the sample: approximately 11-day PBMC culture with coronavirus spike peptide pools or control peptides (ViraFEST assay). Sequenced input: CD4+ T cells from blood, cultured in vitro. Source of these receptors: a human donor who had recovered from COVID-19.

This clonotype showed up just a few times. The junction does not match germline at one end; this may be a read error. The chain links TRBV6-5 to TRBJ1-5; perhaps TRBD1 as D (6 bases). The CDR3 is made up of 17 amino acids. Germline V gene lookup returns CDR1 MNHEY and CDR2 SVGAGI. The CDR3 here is CASSYSSGQGLNQPQHF. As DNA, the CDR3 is TGTGCCAGCAGCTACTCCTCGGGGCAGGGGCTCAATCAGCCCCAGCATTTT.

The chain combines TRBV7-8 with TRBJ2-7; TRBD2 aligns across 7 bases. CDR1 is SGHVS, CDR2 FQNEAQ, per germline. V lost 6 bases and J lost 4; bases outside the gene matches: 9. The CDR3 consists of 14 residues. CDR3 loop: CASRLAGREYEQYF. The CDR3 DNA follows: TGTGCCAGCAGGCTTGCCGGGCGGGAGTACGAGCAGTACTTC. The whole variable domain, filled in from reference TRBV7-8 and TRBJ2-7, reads GAGVSQSPRYKVAKRGQDVALRCDPISGHVSLFWYQQALGQGPEFLTYFQNEAQLDKSGLPSDRFFAERPEGSVSTLKIQRTQQEDSAVYLCASRLAGREYEQYFGPGTRLTVT.

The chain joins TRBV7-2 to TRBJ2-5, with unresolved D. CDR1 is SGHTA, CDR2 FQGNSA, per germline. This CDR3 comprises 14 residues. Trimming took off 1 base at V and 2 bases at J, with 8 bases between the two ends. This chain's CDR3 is CASSLGITQETQYF. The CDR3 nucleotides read TGTGCCAGCAGCTTAGGGATAACTCAAGAGACCCAGTACTTC.

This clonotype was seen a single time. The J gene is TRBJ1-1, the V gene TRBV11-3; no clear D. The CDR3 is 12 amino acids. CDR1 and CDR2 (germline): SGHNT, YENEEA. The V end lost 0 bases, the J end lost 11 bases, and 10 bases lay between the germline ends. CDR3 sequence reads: CASSLETGYAFF. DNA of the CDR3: TGTGCCAGCAGCTTAGAAACGGGGTATGCTTTCTTT. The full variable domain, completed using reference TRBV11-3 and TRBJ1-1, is EAGVVQSPRYKIIEKKQPVAFWCNPISGHNTLYWYLQNLGQGPELLIRYENEEAVDDSQLPKDRFSAERLKGVDSTLKIQPAELGDSAVYLCASSLETGYAFFGQGTRLTVV.

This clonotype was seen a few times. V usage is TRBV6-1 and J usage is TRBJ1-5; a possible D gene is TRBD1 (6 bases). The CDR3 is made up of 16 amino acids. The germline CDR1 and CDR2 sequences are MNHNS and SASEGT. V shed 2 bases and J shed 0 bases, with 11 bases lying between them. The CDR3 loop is CASSEQGWYSNQPQHF. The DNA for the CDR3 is TGTGCCAGCAGTGAACAGGGGTGGTATAGCAATCAGCCCCAGCATTTT.

This chain's CDR3 is CASSLGGTVNSPLHF. The CDR3 DNA follows: TGTGCCAGCAGTTTGGGCGGGACAGTAAATTCACCCCTCCACTTT. This chain links TRBV28 with TRBJ1-6, with 7 bases identical to TRBD1. CDR1 and CDR2 (germline): MDHEN, SYDVKM. The ends lost 3 bases at V and 7 bases at J; junction bases unmatched: 6. The CDR3 has 15 residues.

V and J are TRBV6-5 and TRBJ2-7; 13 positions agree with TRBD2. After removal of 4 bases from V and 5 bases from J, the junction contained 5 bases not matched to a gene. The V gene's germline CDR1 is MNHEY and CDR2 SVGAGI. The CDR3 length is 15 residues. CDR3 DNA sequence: TGTGCCAGCAGTTTCAGGACTAGCGGGAGAAACGAGCAGTACTTC. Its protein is CASSFRTSGRNEQYF.

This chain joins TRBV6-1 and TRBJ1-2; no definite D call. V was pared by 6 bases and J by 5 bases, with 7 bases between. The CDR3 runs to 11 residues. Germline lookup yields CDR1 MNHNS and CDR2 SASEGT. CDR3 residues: CASRGEYGYTF. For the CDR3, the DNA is TGTGCCAGCAGGGGAGAATATGGCTACACCTTC.

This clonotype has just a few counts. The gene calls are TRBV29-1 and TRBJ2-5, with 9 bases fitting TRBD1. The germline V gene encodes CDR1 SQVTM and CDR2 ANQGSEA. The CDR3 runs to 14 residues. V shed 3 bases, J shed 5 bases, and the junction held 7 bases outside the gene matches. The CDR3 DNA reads TGCAGCGTTGATCGACAGGGGGTGATGGAGACCCAGTACTTC. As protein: CSVDRQGVMETQYF.

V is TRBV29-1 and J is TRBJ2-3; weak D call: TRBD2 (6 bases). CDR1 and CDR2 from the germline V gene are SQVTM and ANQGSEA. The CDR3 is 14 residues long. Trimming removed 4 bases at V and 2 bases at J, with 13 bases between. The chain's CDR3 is CSVALASLTDTQYF. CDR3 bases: TGCAGCGTTGCCCTAGCGTCTCTCACAGATACGCAGTATTTT.

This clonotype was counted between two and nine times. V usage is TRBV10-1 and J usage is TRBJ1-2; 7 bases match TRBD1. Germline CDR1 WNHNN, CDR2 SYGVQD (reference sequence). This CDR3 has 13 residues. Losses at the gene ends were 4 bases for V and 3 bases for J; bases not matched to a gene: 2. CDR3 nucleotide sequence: TGCGCCAGCAGTGGGGGACAGCACTATGGCTACACCTTC. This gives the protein CASSGGQHYGYTF.

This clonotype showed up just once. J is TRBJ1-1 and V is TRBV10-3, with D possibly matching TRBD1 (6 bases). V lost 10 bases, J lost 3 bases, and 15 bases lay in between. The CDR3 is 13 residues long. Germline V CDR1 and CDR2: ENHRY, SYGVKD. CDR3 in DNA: TGTGCCACCCTAAGGGGGTTGGACACTGAAGCTTTCTTT. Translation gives CATLRGLDTEAFF.

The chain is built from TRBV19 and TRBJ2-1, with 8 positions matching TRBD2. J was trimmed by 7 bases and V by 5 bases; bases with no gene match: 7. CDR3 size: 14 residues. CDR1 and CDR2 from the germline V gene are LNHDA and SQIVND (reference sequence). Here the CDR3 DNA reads TGTGCCAGTAGTTCCCGCGAGCGGGAGAATGAGCAGTTCTTC. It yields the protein CASSSRERENEQFF. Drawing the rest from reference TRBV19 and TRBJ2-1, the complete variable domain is DGGITQSPKYLFRKEGQNVTLSCEQNLNHDAMYWYRQDPGQGLRLIYYSQIVNDFQKGDIAEGYSVSREKKESFPLTVTSAQKNPTAFYLCASSSRERENEQFFGPGTRLTVL.